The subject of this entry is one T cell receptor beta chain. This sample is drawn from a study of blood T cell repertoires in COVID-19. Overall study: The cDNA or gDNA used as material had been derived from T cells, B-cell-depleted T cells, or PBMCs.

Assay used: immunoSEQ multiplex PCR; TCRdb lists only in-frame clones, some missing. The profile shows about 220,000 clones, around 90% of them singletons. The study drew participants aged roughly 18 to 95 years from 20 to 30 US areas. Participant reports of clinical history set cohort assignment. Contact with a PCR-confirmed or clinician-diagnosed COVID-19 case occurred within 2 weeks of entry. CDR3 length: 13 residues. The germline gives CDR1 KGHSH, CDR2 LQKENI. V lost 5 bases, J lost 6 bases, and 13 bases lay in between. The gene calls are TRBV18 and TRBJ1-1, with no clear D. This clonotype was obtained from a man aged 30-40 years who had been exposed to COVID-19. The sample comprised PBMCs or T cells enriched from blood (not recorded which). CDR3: CASSGEGGPEAFF. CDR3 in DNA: TGTGCCAGCTCAGGGGAGGGAGGACCTGAAGCTTTCTTT.